Below, 32 T cell receptor beta chains from the same sample are listed, as sequenced in a study of T cells in Graves' hyperthyroidism and ophthalmopathy (dated by TCRdb to the late 2010s). The receptor library was made with multiplex PCR. TCRdb lists the instrument as Illumina HiSeq 2000. TCR beta CDR3 regions were amplified from RNA transcripts. For the first round of RT-PCR on the TCR CDR3, the HTBI primer set was used together with the Qiagen OneStep RT-PCR kit. TCRdb applied fastp at Q25 and MiXCR to the public reads, then kept only in-frame beta chains. Under each unique CDR3 protein, matching rows form one entry showing the most common genes and DNA. In this sample the table shows roughly 380,000 distinct CDR3 sequences, approximately 14% of which occur a single time. Around 5.3% of the sample lies in the top ten. Sequencing was done on a sample of blood. The source is a woman aged 18-29 years with Graves' hyperthyroidism.

This clonotype has ten or more counts. V gene TRBV2 combines with J gene TRBJ2-1, with D possibly called TRBD1 or TRBD2 (6 bases each). The V gene lost 4 bases and the J gene lost 6 bases, with 13 bases spanning the gap. The V gene's germline CDR1 is SNHLY and CDR2 FYNNEI. CDR3 length: 14 residues. CDR3 sequence (DNA): TGTGCCAGCAGTGCCGGTTGGGGGGCCAATGAGCAGTTCTTC. Protein: CASSAGWGANEQFF.

This clonotype was counted between two and nine times. The chain is built from TRBV9 and TRBJ2-5; 12 positions match TRBD2. CDR1 is SGDLS and CDR2 is YYNGEE in the germline V gene. The CDR3 contains 17 residues. V lost 3 bases, J lost 3 bases, and 9 bases stayed unmatched. The CDR3 DNA follows: TGTGCCAGCAGCGCCCGGGGGGCTAGCGGGAGGGAAGAGACCCAGTACTTC. Translated, it gives CASSARGASGREETQYF.

In its sample, this clonotype was seen many times. Here the CDR3 DNA reads TGTGCCAGCAGTGAAGTAAGGCGTGAAGCTTTCTTT. It codes for CASSEVRREAFF. V gene TRBV6-1 combines with J gene TRBJ1-1, with D unresolved. CDR3 size: 12 residues. The germline V gene has CDR1 MNHNS and CDR2 SASEGT. Trimming cost V 1 base and J 7 bases, with 7 bases left between them.

In its sample, this clonotype was seen many times. The rearrangement links TRBV6-1 to TRBJ2-7; 11 bases fit TRBD2. This CDR3 has 14 residues. CDR1 is MNHNS, CDR2 SASEGT, per germline. The V and J ends lost 4 bases and 2 bases, in that order; junction bases with no gene match: 1. The CDR3 reads CASSGLAGPYEQYF. DNA of the CDR3: TGTGCCAGCAGTGGACTAGCGGGACCCTACGAGCAGTACTTC.

This clonotype was observed at least ten times. V usage is TRBV5-1 and J usage is TRBJ2-7; possibly TRBD2 for D (5 bases). This CDR3 spans 15 amino acids. Germline CDR1 and CDR2: SGHRS and YFSETQ. V lost 7 bases and J lost 5, with 22 bases in between. As DNA, the CDR3 is TGCGCCAGCGGAGATCTGGCGGGCTTCCCCCACGAGCAGTACTTC. Its translation is CASGDLAGFPHEQYF.

The rearrangement links TRBV15 to TRBJ2-1, with 8 bases matching TRBD2. Germline lookup yields CDR1 LNHNV and CDR2 YYDKDF (reference sequence). The V segment lost 7 bases and the J segment 1 base; nucleotides outside the gene matches: 6. The CDR3 loop spans 15 amino acids. This chain's CDR3 is CATTSAGGSYNEQFF. The CDR3 DNA sequence: TGTGCCACCACAAGCGCGGGAGGATCCTACAATGAGCAGTTCTTC. Drawing the rest from reference TRBV15 and TRBJ2-1, the complete variable domain is DAMVIQNPRYQVTQFGKPVTLSCSQTLNHNVMYWYQQKSSQAPKLLFHYYDKDFNNEADTPDNFQSRRPNTSFCFLDIRSPGLGDTAMYLCATTSAGGSYNEQFFGPGTRLTVL.

The rearrangement links TRBV9 to TRBJ1-2; 11 bases align to TRBD1. J was trimmed by 5 bases and V by 1 base; bases with no gene match: 4. The germline V gene has CDR1 SGDLS and CDR2 YYNGEE. The CDR3 covers 15 residues. CDR3 sequence (DNA): TGTGCCAGCAGCGTAAGGGGGACAGGGGGTTATGGCTACACCTTC. Translation gives CASSVRGTGGYGYTF.

This clonotype was seen repeatedly, ten times or more. The CDR3 coding sequence is TGTGCCAGCAGCGCCGCCGGGACTAGCGGAAAAGAGACCCAGTACTTC. Its protein product is CASSAAGTSGKETQYF. The chain joins TRBV9 to TRBJ2-5; 11 bases are a match to TRBD2. After removal of 3 bases from V and 3 bases from J, the junction contained 7 bases not matched to a gene. The CDR3 runs 16 residues. Germline V gives CDR1 SGDLS, CDR2 YYNGEE.

This clonotype was detected many times. This chain joins TRBV29-1 and TRBJ2-1; 8 bases are a match to TRBD2. The junction had 6 bases not matched to a gene; V was cut back by 7 bases and J by 4 bases. The CDR3 covers 13 residues. Germline V gene sequence: CDR1 SQVTM, CDR2 ANQGSEA. The CDR3 here is CSASGSGYNEQFF. CDR3 coding DNA: TGCAGCGCCAGCGGGAGCGGTTACAATGAGCAGTTCTTC.

Many counts were recorded for this clonotype. The V and J genes are TRBV27 and TRBJ2-7, with 8 bases aligning to TRBD1. Germline CDR1 and CDR2: MNHEY and SMNVEV (reference sequence). Losses at the gene ends were 6 bases for V and 7 bases for J; bases not matched to a gene: 14. The CDR3 is 15 residues long. Here the CDR3 reads CASSRLLRDRLEQYF. The CDR3 DNA sequence: TGTGCCAGCAGCCGGCTTCTCCGGGACAGGCTAGAGCAGTACTTC.

This clonotype has just a few counts. The chain recombines TRBV6-1 with TRBJ1-5; 8 nucleotides match TRBD1. This CDR3 region has 14 residues. The V gene end was trimmed by 8 bases and the J gene end by 1 base; junction bases not matched to a gene: 4. Germline CDR1 reads MNHNS; CDR2 reads SASEGT. The CDR3 loop reads CASAGTGSNQPQHF. The CDR3 nucleotides are TGTGCCAGCGCCGGGACAGGCAGCAATCAGCCCCAGCATTTT.

This clonotype was picked up many times. The chain is built from TRBV30 and TRBJ1-6; perhaps TRBD1 as D (5 bases). Germline CDR1 is GTSNPN and CDR2 is SVGIG (reference sequence). The CDR3 is 13 residues long. Trimming left V 6 bases short and J 6 bases short, with 12 bases between. CDR3 coding DNA: TGTGCCTGTGGGACGGCGACTAATTCACCCCTCCACTTT. Amino acid sequence: CACGTATNSPLHF.

The V and J genes are TRBV7-9 and TRBJ2-2; D is possibly TRBD2 (6 bases). The CDR3 is 15 residues long. Germline values: CDR1 SEHNR, CDR2 FQNEAQ (reference sequence). Trimming took 4 bases from V and 7 from J, leaving 16 bases between them. The CDR3 region is CASSSAGPSGGELFF. The DNA of the CDR3 is TGTGCCAGCAGCTCCGCGGGACCCTCGGGCGGGGAGCTGTTTTTT.

V usage is TRBV3-1 and J usage is TRBJ2-7; 10 bases match TRBD2. The V segment lost 4 bases and the J segment 6 bases; nucleotides outside the gene matches: 9. The CDR3 is made up of 15 amino acids. The V gene's germline CDR1 is LGHDT and CDR2 YNNKEL (reference sequence). CDR3 coding DNA: TGTGCCAGCAGCCCCCCTGGGGTAGCGGGAGGCGAGCAGTACTTC. Encoded protein: CASSPPGVAGGEQYF.

This clonotype was observed once. The rearrangement uses TRBV4-3 and TRBJ2-1, with a weak D call TRBD1 (6 bases). The CDR3 loop spans 15 amino acids. Germline V gene data show CDR1 as LGHNA and CDR2 as YSLEER. The germline V and J ends were trimmed by 1 base and 5 bases, with 12 bases remaining between them. CDR3 amino acids: CASSQGTAPHNEQFF. CDR3 DNA sequence: TGCGCCAGCAGCCAAGGGACAGCGCCTCACAATGAGCAGTTCTTC.

This clonotype has just one count. A much more abundant neighbour one base away suggests this may be a read error. The chain joins TRBV28 to TRBJ1-1; a weak D match, TRBD1 (5 bases). This CDR3 comprises 15 residues. With 2 bases removed from V and 7 bases from J, the gap between germline ends came to 17 bases. Germline V gene sequence: CDR1 MDHEN, CDR2 SYDVKM. The CDR3 loop reads CASSLGGARKSEAFF. The CDR3 DNA reads TGTGCCAGCAGTTTAGGTGGGGCCAGGAAGAGTGAAGCTTTCTTT.

This clonotype has ten or more counts. The gene calls are TRBV4-2 and TRBJ1-4, with D hard to call. Germline V gene sequence: CDR1 LGHNA, CDR2 YNFKEQ. Trimming took off 1 base at V and 0 bases at J, with 15 bases between the two ends. This CDR3 has 18 amino acids. CDR3 region: CASSQGQVKIPTNEKLFF. The CDR3 DNA sequence: TGTGCCAGCAGCCAAGGGCAGGTCAAGATACCAACTAATGAAAAACTGTTTTTT.

This clonotype was detected only a few times. The rearrangement uses TRBV20-1 and TRBJ1-1; TRBD1 aligns across 9 bases. Germline V CDR1 and CDR2: DFQATT, SNEGSKA (reference sequence). J lost 4 bases, V lost 2 bases, and 5 bases had no gene match. The CDR3 consists of 14 residues. CDR3 in DNA: TGCAGTGCTAGAATACCGGGACAGGGCACTGAAGCTTTCTTT. This gives the protein CSARIPGQGTEAFF.

The chain is built from TRBV7-9 and TRBJ1-1; a weak D match, TRBD1 (5 bases). This CDR3 region has 12 residues. With 2 bases removed from V and 10 bases from J, the gap between germline ends came to 11 bases. Germline CDR1 reads SEHNR; CDR2 reads FQNEAQ (reference sequence). CDR3 nucleotides: TGTGCCAGCAGCTTACAGGGTACGGGAGCTTTCTTT. Translated, it gives CASSLQGTGAFF. Combining the CDR3 with reference TRBV7-9 and TRBJ1-1 gives the whole variable domain DTGVSQNPRHKITKRGQNVTFRCDPISEHNRLYWYRQTLGQGPEFLTYFQNEAQLEKSRLLSDRFSAERPKGSFSTLEIQRTEQGDSAMYLCASSLQGTGAFFGQGTRLTVV.

This clonotype was found once. The rearrangement uses TRBV30 and TRBJ2-4, with D perhaps matching TRBD2 (5 bases). The CDR3 consists of 17 residues. V shed 0 bases and J shed 0 bases, with 15 bases lying between them. The germline V gene encodes CDR1 GTSNPN and CDR2 SVGIG (reference sequence). CDR3 bases: TGTGCCTGGAGTGTCTCGGGGTTACCCATAGCCAAAAACATTCAGTACTTC. Translated, it gives CAWSVSGLPIAKNIQYF.

This clonotype came up many times. The chain uses TRBV13 and TRBJ2-1; D is unresolved. The CDR3 consists of 15 residues. Trimming pared 6 bases from V and 5 bases from J, leaving 17 bases between. From germline, CDR1 is PRHDT and CDR2 FYEKMQ (reference sequence). CDR3: CASRHNSRANNEQFF. The CDR3 DNA sequence: TGTGCCAGCAGGCATAATTCGAGAGCGAACAATGAGCAGTTCTTC.

This clonotype occurred many times. This chain joins TRBV28 and TRBJ1-4, with a tentative D call TRBD1 (6 bases). Germline CDR1 reads MDHEN; CDR2 reads SYDVKM. The V gene lost 5 bases and the J gene lost 0 bases, with 16 bases spanning the gap. The CDR3 runs to 17 residues. In DNA form, the CDR3 reads TGTGCCAGCAGTCCCTTACAGGGAGTCCCAACTAATGAAAAACTGTTTTTT. It yields the protein CASSPLQGVPTNEKLFF.

In its sample, this clonotype was seen many times. The CDR3 is CASSLPGQGDTDTQYF. Here the CDR3 DNA reads TGCGCCAGCAGCTTGCCCGGACAGGGAGACACAGATACGCAGTATTTT. V and J are TRBV5-1 and TRBJ2-3; 8 bases are shared with TRBD1. There are 16 residues in the CDR3. CDR1 is SGHRS and CDR2 is YFSETQ in the germline V gene. V was clipped by 1 base and J by 2 bases; unmatched bases: 6.

This clonotype has only a few counts. The V call is TRBV30, the J call TRBJ1-2; 7 nucleotides agree with TRBD1. The germline gives CDR1 GTSNPN, CDR2 SVGIG (reference sequence). V gave up 0 bases and J gave up 0 bases; unmatched junction bases: 7. The CDR3 contains 16 residues. CDR3 DNA: TGTGCCTGGAGTGTTATGCGGGACAGAACTAACTATGGCTACACCTTC. It yields the protein CAWSVMRDRTNYGYTF.

This clonotype has a handful of counts. This rearrangement joins TRBV5-6 to TRBJ1-2, with D maybe TRBD1 (5 bases). The CDR3 runs 17 residues. Germline V gene data show CDR1 as SGHDT and CDR2 as YYEEEE. V was shortened by 4 bases and J by 5 bases, with 24 bases between the two germline ends. In DNA, the CDR3 is TGTGCCAGCAGCCACAAGATAAACCGGGACGCATGGTATGGCTACACCTTC. Amino acid sequence: CASSHKINRDAWYGYTF. The full variable domain, completed using reference TRBV5-6 and TRBJ1-2, is DAGVTQSPTHLIKTRGQQVTLRCSPKSGHDTVSWYQQALGQGPQFIFQYYEEEERQRGNFPDRFSGHQFPNYSSELNVNALLLGDSALYLCASSHKINRDAWYGYTFGSGTRLTVV.

The table lists this clonotype with many counts. The J gene is TRBJ2-7, the V gene TRBV30; 10 nucleotides match TRBD2. V was pared by 4 bases and J by 2 bases, with 8 bases of the junction left unmatched. Germline CDR1 and CDR2: GTSNPN and SVGIG (reference sequence). This CDR3 has 15 residues. The CDR3 DNA reads TGTGCCTGGACTAGTAGCGGGAGGCTCCCCTACGAGCAGTACTTC. This sequence encodes CAWTSSGRLPYEQYF.

This clonotype was observed at least ten times. The chain joins TRBV6-5 to TRBJ1-5; D remains unclear. The CDR3 covers 13 residues. V dropped 0 bases and J dropped 5 bases, with 5 bases sitting between them. Germline lookup yields CDR1 MNHEY and CDR2 SVGAGI. CDR3 region: CASSYSRYQPQHF. The CDR3 DNA sequence: TGTGCCAGCAGTTACTCCCGCTATCAGCCCCAGCATTTT.

In this sample, this clonotype turned up many times. The chain joins TRBV13 to TRBJ2-1; maybe TRBD2 (5 bases). V lost 5 bases to trimming and J lost 9 bases, with 8 bases between them. The germline gives CDR1 PRHDT, CDR2 FYEKMQ (reference sequence). The CDR3 runs to 11 residues. CDR3 nucleotide sequence: TGTGCCAGCAGCGCGGGCAGTGAGCAGTTCTTC. Protein product: CASSAGSEQFF.

This clonotype was seen a handful of times. The J gene is TRBJ2-1, the V gene TRBV7-2; the match to TRBD1 covers 8 bases. V lost 5 bases to trimming and J lost 2 bases; unmatched junction nucleotides: 8. CDR1 and CDR2 from the germline V gene are SGHTA and FQGNSA. This CDR3 spans 16 amino acids. The DNA for the CDR3 is TGTGCCAGCAGCACCCCCAGGGGGCTGACCTACAATGAGCAGTTCTTC. Translation: CASSTPRGLTYNEQFF.

This clonotype was found a few times. CDR3 sequence reads: CASAFSGRIYEQYF. CDR3 sequence (DNA): TGTGCCAGCGCATTTAGCGGGAGAATATACGAGCAGTACTTC. The chain couples TRBV7-2 to TRBJ2-7, with 9 positions matching TRBD2. The CDR3 loop spans 14 amino acids. V trimming: 8 bases; J trimming: 4 bases; junction bases outside the gene matches: 9. Germline CDR1 and CDR2: SGHTA and FQGNSA.

Ten or more counts support this clonotype. V and J are TRBV28 and TRBJ1-1, with TRBD1 identical over 8 bases. The junction had 3 bases not matched to a gene; V was cut back by 5 bases and J by 1 base. The CDR3 loop spans 14 amino acids. CDR1 and CDR2 (germline): MDHEN, SYDVKM. The CDR3 here is CASSPDRGNTEAFF. CDR3 DNA sequence: TGTGCCAGCAGTCCTGACAGGGGGAACACTGAAGCTTTCTTT.

In this sample, this clonotype turned up many times. The chain recombines TRBV30 with TRBJ1-4; possible D gene TRBD1, 5 bases. V lost 3 bases and J 0 bases, leaving 17 bases between the germline ends. The CDR3 length is 17 residues. CDR1 and CDR2 (germline): GTSNPN, SVGIG (reference sequence). CDR3 protein: CAWSHPGHLATNEKLFF. CDR3 DNA sequence: TGTGCCTGGAGCCACCCAGGACACCTTGCAACTAATGAAAAACTGTTTTTT.